What follows are 22 T cell receptor beta chains derived from one specimen sequenced in a study of blood T cell repertoires in COVID-19 (dated by TCRdb to 2020 to 2022). The library relied on the immunoSEQ multiplex PCR assay. TCRdb obtained this table from immuneACCESS and retained in-frame rearrangements with V and J assigned. These tables miss some clones; where compared with another copy, unresolved V genes account for less than half of the shortfall, and the remainder is unexplained. This sample lists roughly 140,000 clones; 65% to 85% were detected once. The ten largest clones capture under 15% of the sample. Sequencing was carried out using peripheral blood. The receptors here all came from a man aged 55-75 years with active or convalescent COVID-19.

The chain employs TRBV6-5 and TRBJ2-1, with a possible D match to TRBD1 (6 bases). CDR3 size: 12 residues. Trimming pared 5 bases from V and 15 bases from J, leaving 17 bases between. The germline gives CDR1 MNHEY, CDR2 SVGAGI. The CDR3 DNA sequence: TGTGCCAGCAGTCTCACAGGGTCCCTCTGGTTCTTC. It translates to CASSLTGSLWFF.

The rearrangement joins TRBV27 to TRBJ2-2, with 10 bases aligning to TRBD1. The J segment lost 4 bases and the V segment lost 6 bases, leaving 11 bases of the junction unmatched. The CDR3 is 17 amino acids. Germline V gene lookup returns CDR1 MNHEY and CDR2 SMNVEV (reference sequence). The chain's CDR3 is CASSAPGGTGVTGELFF. The CDR3, as DNA: TGTGCCAGCAGCGCCCCAGGGGGGACAGGGGTCACCGGGGAGCTGTTTTTT.

The rearrangement joins TRBV3-1 (or the pseudogene TRBV3-2) to TRBJ2-7; 8 nucleotides align to TRBD2. Germline CDR1 LGHDT, CDR2 YNNKEL (reference sequence). J gave up 4 bases and V 2 bases, and 19 bases lay outside the gene matches. The CDR3 spans 19 residues. CDR3 loop: CASSQPPGGGRSGKYEQYF. In DNA, the CDR3 is TGTGCCAGCAGCCAACCGCCCGGGGGGGGGCGGAGCGGGAAGTACGAGCAGTACTTC.

The rearrangement joins TRBV9 to TRBJ2-1, with 8 positions matching TRBD1. The CDR3 is 19 residues long. Germline values: CDR1 SGDLS, CDR2 YYNGEE. The trim removed 4 bases at V and 0 bases at J, leaving 15 bases unmatched. This CDR3 reads CASSTRTGGGVSSYNEQFF. In nucleotides, the CDR3 is TGTGCCAGCAGCACGCGTACAGGGGGTGGAGTAAGCTCCTACAATGAGCAGTTCTTC.

Comments on this clone: Compared with germline, one end of the junction differs, possibly owing to a read error. This chain joins TRBV2 and TRBJ2-1; TRBD2 agrees at 12 bases. This CDR3 comprises 15 residues. Germline V lookup: CDR1 SNHLY, CDR2 FYNNEI. The CDR3 DNA follows: TGTGCCAGCAGGGAAGGACTAGCGGGAAGGTTGGAGCAGTTCTTC. Its translation: CASREGLAGRLEQFF.

The J gene is TRBJ1-5, the V gene TRBV19, with 9 bases aligning to TRBD1. V dropped 9 bases and J dropped 2; count of bases not matched to a gene: 5. Germline CDR1 LNHDA, CDR2 SQIVND (reference sequence). This CDR3 has 14 residues. CDR3 DNA: TGTGCCAGCACACAGGGGGCAGGCAATCAGCCCCAGCATTTT. Its protein product is CASTQGAGNQPQHF.

This rearrangement joins TRBV6-5 to TRBJ2-1; no reliable D call. Trimming removed 7 bases from V and 3 bases from J, with 4 bases in between. This CDR3 is built from 11 residues. Germline V gene data show CDR1 as MNHEY and CDR2 as SVGAGI. The CDR3, as DNA: TGTGCCAGCACCCTCTACAATGAGCAGTTCTTC. Translating gives CASTLYNEQFF.

The chain links TRBV12-3 or TRBV12-4 to TRBJ1-1, with D uncertain. The ends were cut back, 6 bases at V and 3 bases at J, with 11 bases in the middle. The length of the CDR3 is 13 residues. The CDR3 region is CASRSRVDTEAFF. The CDR3 DNA reads TGTGCCAGCAGATCGAGGGTGGACACTGAAGCTTTCTTT.

The chain joins TRBV2 to TRBJ2-1; 10 bases agree with TRBD2. V lost 3 bases to trimming and J lost 15 bases; unmatched junction nucleotides: 8. CDR1 is SNHLY, CDR2 FYNNEI, per germline. This CDR3 is built from 13 residues. CDR3 region: CASSDGAGGRRFF. The CDR3 DNA is TGTGCCAGCAGTGACGGAGCGGGAGGGAGGCGGTTCTTC.

This chain links TRBV11-2 with TRBJ2-7; no reliable D call. Germline V gives CDR1 SGHAT, CDR2 FQNNGV. Trimming stripped 0 bases from V and 2 bases from J, with 11 bases between. The CDR3 has 15 amino acids. CDR3 in DNA: TGTGCCAGCAGCTTAGATCGCAGTCCCCCCTACGAGCAGTACTTC. Translated, it gives CASSLDRSPPYEQYF.

This chain joins TRBV7-2 and TRBJ1-5; the D is unclear. Germline V CDR1 and CDR2: SGHTA, FQGNSA. The CDR3 loop spans 13 amino acids. V lost 2 bases to trimming and J lost 7 bases, with 9 bases between them. This CDR3 is CASSLTGWQPQHF. Here the CDR3 DNA reads TGTGCCAGCAGCTTAACGGGGTGGCAGCCCCAGCATTTT.

This sequence joins TRBV6-6 and TRBJ2-7, with TRBD1 matching over 7 bases. This CDR3 contains 12 residues. Per the germline V gene, CDR1 is MNHNY and CDR2 is SVGAGI (reference sequence). V trimming: 6 bases; J trimming: 6 bases; junction bases outside the gene matches: 5. For the CDR3, the DNA is TGTGCCAGCAGAAAGACAGGGTCCGAGCAGTACTTC. Translation: CASRKTGSEQYF.

V and J are TRBV21-1 and TRBJ1-1; the table calls TRBD1, which could not be checked here. TRBV21-1 is a pseudogene locus. This CDR3 has 15 residues. The CDR3 loop reads CASPGSAGRNTEAFF. CDR3 DNA sequence: TGTGCCAGCCCCGGGTCGGCAGGGCGCAACACTGAAGCTTTCTTT.

The V and J genes are TRBV19 and TRBJ1-2, with TRBD1 matching over 7 bases. This CDR3 comprises 14 residues. V gave up 1 base and J gave up 2 bases; unmatched junction bases: 1. Germline CDR1 is LNHDA and CDR2 is SQIVND (reference sequence). CDR3 nucleotide sequence: TGTGCCAGTAGTATAGGGACAGGAAACTATGGCTACACCTTC. It translates to CASSIGTGNYGYTF.

V and J are TRBV6-6 and TRBJ1-2; D may be TRBD1 (5 bases). The germline gives CDR1 MNHNY, CDR2 SVGAGI (reference sequence). CDR3 length: 16 residues. Trimming stripped 6 bases from V and 8 bases from J, with 25 bases between. The CDR3 reads CASSPPLARVERGYTF. CDR3 DNA: TGTGCCAGCAGCCCACCCTTGGCCAGGGTTGAAAGAGGCTACACCTTC.

J is TRBJ2-6 and V is TRBV7-3; no definite D call. Looked up from germline, CDR1 is SGHTA and CDR2 is FQGTGA. The CDR3 sequence is 15 residues long. V was trimmed by 1 base and J by 3 bases, leaving 7 bases between them. Written as DNA, the CDR3 is TGTGCCAGCAGCTTAAGCTCGGGTGGGGCCAACGTCCTGACTTTC. Protein product: CASSLSSGGANVLTF.

The chain uses TRBV5-1 and TRBJ1-6; D might be TRBD1 (5 bases). CDR1 and CDR2 from the germline V gene are SGHRS and YFSETQ. The CDR3 runs 15 residues. V shed 0 bases and J shed 7 bases, with 11 bases lying between them. DNA of the CDR3: TGCGCCAGCAGCTTGGCCCAGGGTCTCAATTCACCCCTCCACTTT. Its protein is CASSLAQGLNSPLHF. Full variable domain (rest looked up from reference TRBV5-1 and TRBJ1-6): KAGVTQTPRYLIKTRGQQVTLSCSPISGHRSVSWYQQTPGQGLQFLFEYFSETQRNKGNFPGRFSGRQFSNSRSEMNVSTLELGDSALYLCASSLAQGLNSPLHFGNGTRLTVT.

This chain joins TRBV10-3 and TRBJ2-3; unclear D gene. CDR1 and CDR2 (germline): ENHRY, SYGVKD. The germline V and J ends were trimmed by 0 bases and 6 bases, with 7 bases remaining between them. The CDR3 loop spans 13 amino acids. The CDR3 bases are TGTGCCATCAGTGAGTCGCGTGAGGATACGCAGTATTTT. Its translation is CAISESREDTQYF.

The rearrangement uses TRBV19 and TRBJ2-1, with TRBD2 matching over 9 bases. Germline lookup yields CDR1 LNHDA and CDR2 SQIVND (reference sequence). The CDR3 runs to 15 residues. V was clipped by 4 bases and J by 2 bases; unmatched bases: 3. The CDR3 DNA follows: TGTGCCAGTAGTACTGCGGGAGGGACCTACAATGAGCAGTTCTTC. Protein sequence: CASSTAGGTYNEQFF.

This clone has only one observation. The V gene is TRBV3-1 (or the pseudogene TRBV3-2), the J gene TRBJ1-1; 11 bases are shared with TRBD1. The germline V gene has CDR1 LGHDT and CDR2 YNNKEL (reference sequence). The V segment lost 2 bases and the J segment 0 bases; nucleotides outside the gene matches: 2. The CDR3 spans 16 residues. DNA of the CDR3: TGTGCCAGCAGCCAATCGGACAGGGGGCTGAACACTGAAGCTTTCTTT. It yields the protein CASSQSDRGLNTEAFF.

This clone appeared a few times. This chain joins TRBV5-1 and TRBJ1-1; D may be TRBD1 (5 bases). The CDR3 is made up of 20 amino acids. Germline-derived CDR1 and CDR2 are SGHRS and YFSETQ. V dropped 0 bases and J dropped 0 bases, with 24 bases sitting between them. DNA for the CDR3: TGCGCCAGCAGCTTGGGTTTGAGTTTCGGCAGGGCTGACATGAACACTGAAGCTTTCTTT. It specifies CASSLGLSFGRADMNTEAFF.

The table lists this clone with a count of one. The chain employs TRBV28 and TRBJ2-7, with unresolved D. CDR3 length: 11 residues. Germline CDR1 reads MDHEN; CDR2 reads SYDVKM. Trimming pared 2 bases from V and 6 bases from J, leaving 5 bases between. CDR3: CASSLVAEQYF. DNA for the CDR3: TGTGCCAGCAGTTTAGTGGCCGAGCAGTACTTC.